What follows are 20 T cell receptor beta chains derived from one specimen sequenced in a study of cytomegalovirus exposure and HLA in healthy donors. Primers for the PCR totalled 60 Vbeta and 13 Jbeta. Profiled with immunoSEQ multiplex PCR; TCRdb holds only in-frame clones, not every one. The sample is made up of around 80,000 clones, and the top ten hold approximately 0.81% of it. Source material: PBMCs. These receptors originate from a boy younger than 18 in good health and CMV-seronegative.

V is TRBV5-6 and J is TRBJ2-7; possible D gene TRBD1, 5 bases. V lost 2 bases and J lost 5, with 11 bases in between. Germline V gene lookup returns CDR1 SGHDT and CDR2 YYEEEE. This CDR3 region has 13 residues. The DNA of the CDR3 is TGTGCCAGCAGCTTACCAGGGTCCGACGAGCAGTACTTC. Residues: CASSLPGSDEQYF.

The chain uses TRBV6-6 and TRBJ2-1; no firm D call. Germline values: CDR1 MNHNY, CDR2 SVGAGI (reference sequence). Trimming removed 3 bases from V and 3 bases from J, with 9 bases in between. The CDR3 runs to 14 residues. This CDR3 reads CASSYSRDYNEQFF. The CDR3 DNA sequence: TGTGCCAGCAGTTATAGTCGCGACTACAATGAGCAGTTCTTC.

The chain uses TRBV5-8 and TRBJ1-1; 8 bases are shared with TRBD1. CDR3 length: 13 amino acids. The germline V gene has CDR1 SGHTS and CDR2 YDEGEE. V shed 7 bases and J 6 bases; nucleotides not matched to a gene: 8. CDR3 protein: CASGRTGSPEAFF. For the CDR3, the DNA is TGTGCCAGCGGAAGGACAGGGTCCCCTGAAGCTTTCTTT. Using reference TRBV5-8 and TRBJ1-1 for the parts outside the CDR3, the full variable domain is EAGVTQSPTHLIKTRGQQATLRCSPISGHTSVYWYQQALGLGLQFLLWYDEGEERNRGNFPPRFSGRQFPNYSSELNVNALELEDSALYLCASGRTGSPEAFFGQGTRLTVV.

The chain uses TRBV4-1 and TRBJ1-1, with D possibly matching TRBD1 (5 bases). V lost 0 bases and J 7 bases, leaving 18 bases between the germline ends. In germline, CDR1 is MGHRA, CDR2 YSYEKL. The CDR3 is made up of 16 amino acids. The CDR3 region has the DNA TGCGCCAGCAGCCAAGATTCGGTGCCCAGGGACTATGAAGCTTTCTTT. Translated, it gives CASSQDSVPRDYEAFF.

CDR3 residues: CSVRTAVNSPLHF. Written as DNA, the CDR3 is TGCAGCGTTAGAACAGCCGTTAATTCACCCCTCCACTTT. The chain couples TRBV29-1 to TRBJ1-6; D not resolved. CDR3 length: 13 amino acids. Per germline, CDR1 SQVTM and CDR2 ANQGSEA. V was trimmed by 5 bases and J by 6 bases, leaving 11 bases between them.

This chain uses TRBV5-5 with TRBJ2-1, with 7 bases that match TRBD2. Germline V gives CDR1 SGHKS, CDR2 YYEKEE (reference sequence). This CDR3 has 15 amino acids. V shed 4 bases, J shed 0 bases, and the junction held 4 bases outside the gene matches. CDR3 DNA sequence: TGTGCCAGCAGCCGGACTAGAAGCTCCTACAATGAGCAGTTCTTC. It yields the protein CASSRTRSSYNEQFF.

The chain links TRBV7-9 to TRBJ2-5; D is ambiguous. The CDR3 is 12 residues long. Trimming shortened V by 5 bases and J by 0 bases, and 4 bases separated the two germline ends. The germline gives CDR1 SEHNR, CDR2 FQNEAQ (reference sequence). The CDR3 bases are TGTGCCAGCAGCCCCAACCAAGAGACCCAGTACTTC. Amino acids: CASSPNQETQYF.

This sequence joins TRBV5-1 and TRBJ2-7; D might be TRBD2 (5 bases). Germline V gene data show CDR1 as SGHRS and CDR2 as YFSETQ. Trimming left V 0 bases short and J 3 bases short, with 16 bases between. The CDR3 totals 16 residues. CDR3 sequence (DNA): TGCGCCAGCAGCTTGGGAGGTCCGGGGAGAATCTACGAGCAGTACTTC. It encodes CASSLGGPGRIYEQYF. The complete variable domain, with remaining parts taken from reference TRBV5-1 and TRBJ2-7, reads KAGVTQTPRYLIKTRGQQVTLSCSPISGHRSVSWYQQTPGQGLQFLFEYFSETQRNKGNFPGRFSGRQFSNSRSEMNVSTLELGDSALYLCASSLGGPGRIYEQYFGPGTRLTVT.

In regard to this clone: One end of the junction is discordant with germline, which a read error may explain. The V call is TRBV4-1, the J call TRBJ2-1; D is uncertain. The CDR3 runs to 16 residues. The germline gives CDR1 MGHRA, CDR2 YSYEKL. The CDR3 loop is CASSPIHESSDNEQFF. In nucleotides, the CDR3 is TGCGCCAGCAGCCCGATCCATGAGAGCTCCGACAATGAGCAGTTCTTC.

CDR3 loop: CASSVTRGGNEQYF. The DNA of the CDR3 is TGTGCCAGCAGCGTAACGCGGGGGGGCAACGAGCAGTACTTC. V usage is TRBV9 and J usage is TRBJ2-7; TRBD2 matches 9 bases. Germline V gene lookup returns CDR1 SGDLS and CDR2 YYNGEE. J was trimmed by 5 bases and V by 1 base; bases with no gene match: 4. This CDR3 is built from 14 residues.

J is TRBJ1-1 and V is TRBV7-9; 7 bases align to TRBD1. Per germline, CDR1 SEHNR and CDR2 FQNEAQ (reference sequence). V trimming: 5 bases; J trimming: 4 bases; junction bases outside the gene matches: 13. This CDR3 region has 16 residues. CDR3 in DNA: TGTGCCAGCAGCCCTCCCCCGACAGGGCTAAGCACTGAAGCTTTCTTT. It encodes CASSPPPTGLSTEAFF.

The rearrangement joins TRBV2 to TRBJ1-5, with 8 bases identical to TRBD1. Trimming removed 6 bases from V and 2 bases from J; junction bases left unmatched: 0. Germline V gene sequence: CDR1 SNHLY, CDR2 FYNNEI. The CDR3 runs to 13 residues. The DNA of the CDR3 is TGTGCCAGCAGGGGACAGGGCAATCAGCCCCAGCATTTT. This gives the protein CASRGQGNQPQHF.

The rearrangement uses TRBV5-6 and TRBJ1-2, with 7 bases aligning to TRBD1. V lost 0 bases to trimming and J lost 4 bases; unmatched junction nucleotides: 3. The CDR3 length is 14 residues. Germline V gene data show CDR1 as SGHDT and CDR2 as YYEEEE. CDR3 residues: CASSLGRDSYGYTF. The CDR3 DNA reads TGTGCCAGCAGCTTGGGCCGGGACAGCTATGGCTACACCTTC.

For this clone: Additional DNA sequences in this sample encode the identical CDR3. This chain uses TRBV5-1 with TRBJ2-1; TRBD2 agrees at 11 bases. Per the germline V gene, CDR1 is SGHRS and CDR2 is YFSETQ. V lost 2 bases to trimming and J lost 5 bases; unmatched junction nucleotides: 0. The length of the CDR3 is 14 residues. The CDR3 bases are TGCGCCAGCAGCTTTAGCGGGGGGGACAATGAGCAGTTCTTC. This encodes CASSFSGGDNEQFF.

The chain links TRBV7-8 to TRBJ1-2, with unresolved D. The V gene lost 0 bases and the J gene lost 4 bases, with 12 bases spanning the gap. CDR1 and CDR2 (germline): SGHVS, FQNEAQ. The CDR3 contains 15 residues. This chain's CDR3 is CASSLALAGGYGYTF. The CDR3 DNA follows: TGTGCCAGCAGCTTAGCGCTAGCGGGAGGCTATGGCTACACCTTC.

The V call is TRBV14, the J call TRBJ2-5; tentatively, D is TRBD2 (5 bases). Germline V gene lookup returns CDR1 SGHDN and CDR2 FVKESK. This CDR3 region has 15 residues. V lost 2 bases and J 3 bases, leaving 13 bases between the germline ends. The CDR3 nucleotides are TGTGCCAGCAGCCAACTCCCAGGACTGAAAGAGACCCAGTACTTC. Its translation is CASSQLPGLKETQYF.

The chain joins TRBV5-5 to TRBJ2-7, with D tentatively TRBD2 (5 bases). CDR1 and CDR2 from the germline V gene are SGHKS and YYEKEE (reference sequence). With 5 bases removed from V and 0 bases from J, the gap between germline ends came to 15 bases. This CDR3 has 15 amino acids. The CDR3 loop is CASRRGNLGSYEQYF. DNA for the CDR3: TGTGCCAGCAGGAGAGGGAACCTTGGCTCCTACGAGCAGTACTTC. The entire variable domain, with the rest obtained from reference TRBV5-5 and TRBJ2-7, is as follows: DAGVTQSPTHLIKTRGQQVTLRCSPISGHKSVSWYQQVLGQGPQFIFQYYEKEERGRGNFPDRFSARQFPNYSSELNVNALLLGDSALYLCASRRGNLGSYEQYFGPGTRLTVT.

The gene calls are TRBV4-1 and TRBJ2-5, with 7 positions matching TRBD1. The CDR3 covers 15 residues. The J segment lost 5 bases and the V segment lost 2 bases, leaving 8 bases of the junction unmatched. Per the germline V gene, CDR1 is MGHRA and CDR2 is YSYEKL. The CDR3 spells CASSQTGARGETQYF. CDR3 coding DNA: TGCGCCAGCAGCCAAACCGGGGCCAGGGGGGAGACCCAGTACTTC.

This chain connects TRBV7-9 to TRBJ2-7, with D perhaps matching TRBD1 (5 bases). V shed 3 bases and J shed 6 bases, with 9 bases lying between them. The CDR3 sequence is 12 residues long. Germline CDR1 is SEHNR and CDR2 is FQNEAQ (reference sequence). The CDR3 nucleotides read TGTGCCAGCAGCTTGGTGGGGCTCGAGCAGTACTTC. It specifies CASSLVGLEQYF.

The V and J genes are TRBV9 and TRBJ1-1, with a weak D call TRBD1 (5 bases). The CDR3 is 15 amino acids. V was trimmed by 0 bases and J by 0 bases, leaving 9 bases between them. Per the germline V gene, CDR1 is SGDLS and CDR2 is YYNGEE. CDR3 protein: CASSVEDSMNTEAFF. The CDR3 nucleotides are TGTGCCAGCAGCGTAGAAGACAGTATGAACACTGAAGCTTTCTTT.